This T cell receptor beta chain was documented in a study of cytomegalovirus exposure and HLA in healthy donors. Study-wide points: Reports indicate that TCR beta sequences accurately predicted the HLA-A and HLA-B alleles of most subjects. When the data were analyzed later, several of the most significant clusters appeared to be linked to common viral pathogens. The availability of immune exposure information extended only to CMV serostatus.

PCR involved 60 Vbeta and 13 Jbeta primers. Per the authors' pipeline: About 11 million of about 88 million unique TCR beta chains were shared, per a later count. Produced via immunoSEQ multiplex PCR; TCRdb's table is partial and in-frame only. V and J calls and clone size follow that table, whereas D and trimming were derived from the DNA. The repertoire consists of tens of thousands of clones, with 75% occurring once and the leading ten covering 20% to 25%. Concerning this clone: Its antigen is not identified.

Trimming pared 5 bases from V and 0 bases from J, leaving 10 bases between. CDR1 is SQVTM and CDR2 is ANQGSEA in the germline V gene. The CDR3 is 13 amino acids. The origin of this receptor is a woman in her 40s in good health and CMV-seropositive. This sequence joins TRBV29-1 and TRBJ1-2, with D perhaps matching TRBD1 (6 bases). Specimen: PBMCs. The CDR3 sequence: CSVWDTTNYGYTF. The CDR3 DNA reads as TGCAGCGTTTGGGACACGACTAACTATGGCTACACCTTC.